The present T cell receptor (beta chain) was sequenced within a study of prognosis after radiotherapy for stage I lung cancer. Turning to the study itself: The study enrolled over 10 men and 6 women as patients, aged roughly 53 to 85 with a median of 74.5 years. Tumors were squamous cell carcinoma in seven patients and adenocarcinoma in some twelve.

As to this clonotype: A single base is all that separates this from a far larger clone, so a read error is likely.

Amplicons of TCR beta CDR3 were generated from genomic DNA by two-round multiplex PCR. Primers specific to each TRBV and TRBJ gene were used in first-round PCR. TCRdb redid the calling of the multiplex PCR reads with MiXCR, one entry per CDR3 protein. The sample consists of about 32,000 distinct CDR3 sequences, about 42% of them appearing once. Germline lookup yields CDR1 MNHEY and CDR2 SMNVEV (reference sequence). V trimming: 5 bases; J trimming: 5 bases; junction bases outside the gene matches: 7. CDR3 length equals 15 residues. The clonotype comes from a donor over 45 with non-small cell lung cancer. The J gene is TRBJ2-2, the V gene TRBV27; 8 nucleotides agree with TRBD1. The sequenced sample was PBMCs, obtained before or after stereotactic body radiation therapy (not recorded which). In DNA form, the CDR3 reads TGTGCCAGCAGTCCCTGGACAGGGACGACCGGGGAGCTGTTTTTT. It is translated as CASSPWTGTTGELFF.